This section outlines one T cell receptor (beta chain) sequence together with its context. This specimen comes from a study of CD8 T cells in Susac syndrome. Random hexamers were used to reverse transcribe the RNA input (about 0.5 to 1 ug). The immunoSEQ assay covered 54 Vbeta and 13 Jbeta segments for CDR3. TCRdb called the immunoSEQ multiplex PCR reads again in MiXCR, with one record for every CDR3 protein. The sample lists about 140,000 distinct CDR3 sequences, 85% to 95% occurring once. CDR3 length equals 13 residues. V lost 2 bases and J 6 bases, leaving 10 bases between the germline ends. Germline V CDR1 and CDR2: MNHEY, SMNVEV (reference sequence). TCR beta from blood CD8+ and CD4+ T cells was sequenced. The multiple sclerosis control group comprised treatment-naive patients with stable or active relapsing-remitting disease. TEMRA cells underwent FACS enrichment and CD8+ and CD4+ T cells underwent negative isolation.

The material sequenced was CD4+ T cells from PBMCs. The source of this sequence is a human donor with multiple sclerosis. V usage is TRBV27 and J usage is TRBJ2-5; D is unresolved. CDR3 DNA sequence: TGTGCCAGCAGTTTAGACGGGCGGCAGACCCAGTACTTC. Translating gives CASSLDGRQTQYF.